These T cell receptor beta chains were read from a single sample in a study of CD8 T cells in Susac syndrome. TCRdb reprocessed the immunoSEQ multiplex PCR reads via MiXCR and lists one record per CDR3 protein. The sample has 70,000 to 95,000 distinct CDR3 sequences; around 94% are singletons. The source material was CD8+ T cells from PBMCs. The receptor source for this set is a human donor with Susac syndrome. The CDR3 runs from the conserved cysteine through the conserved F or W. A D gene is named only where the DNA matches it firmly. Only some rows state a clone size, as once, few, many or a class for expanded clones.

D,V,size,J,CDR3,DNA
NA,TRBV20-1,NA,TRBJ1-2,CSAREEGGVPYGYTF,TGCAGTGCTAGAGAGGAGGGGGGGGTCCCCTATGGCTACACCTTC
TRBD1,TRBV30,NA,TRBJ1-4,CAWSPGTGLEKLFF,TGTGCCTGGAGCCCCGGGACAGGGTTGGAAAAACTGTTTTTT
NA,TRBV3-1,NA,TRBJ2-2,CASSLQWGNTGELFF,TGTGCCAGCAGCCTACAGTGGGGGAACACCGGGGAGCTGTTTTTT
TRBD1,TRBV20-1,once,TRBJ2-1,CSTAAGTAYNEQFF,TGCAGCACCGCAGCCGGGACAGCCTACAATGAGCAGTTCTTC
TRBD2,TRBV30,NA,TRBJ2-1,CACELAEDNEQFF,TGTGCCTGCGAACTAGCGGAAGACAATGAGCAGTTCTTC
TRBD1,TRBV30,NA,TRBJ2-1,CAWSVSQGVNEQFF,TGTGCCTGGAGTGTATCACAGGGGGTAAATGAGCAGTTCTTC
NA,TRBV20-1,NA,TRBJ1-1,CSAGEWAANTEAFF,TGCAGTGCTGGGGAGTGGGCAGCGAACACTGAAGCTTTCTTT
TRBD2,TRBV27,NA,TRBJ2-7,CASSVSSGREEQYF,TGTGCCAGCAGTGTATCTAGCGGGAGAGAAGAGCAGTACTTC
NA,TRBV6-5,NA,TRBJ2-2,CASSLREGQVAADTGELFF,TGTGCCAGCAGTTTACGAGAGGGGCAGGTAGCCGCGGACACCGGGGAGCTGTTTTTT
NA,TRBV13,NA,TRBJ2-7,CASSSGTPRAYEQYF,TGTGCCAGCAGCTCCGGGACCCCCCGTGCCTACGAGCAGTACTTC
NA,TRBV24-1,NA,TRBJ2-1,CATSDSRRDFYEQFF,TGTGCCACCAGTGATTCTCGACGGGACTTTTATGAGCAGTTCTTC
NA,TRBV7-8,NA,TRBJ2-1,CASRVAVINSYNEQFF,TGTGCCAGCAGGGTCGCGGTTATCAACTCCTACAATGAGCAGTTCTTC
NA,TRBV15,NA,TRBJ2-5,CATSSRDEYQETQYF,TGTGCCACCAGCAGCCGGGACGAATATCAAGAGACCCAGTACTTC
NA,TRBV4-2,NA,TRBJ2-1,CASSQERWAYNEQFF,TGTGCCAGCAGCCAAGAGCGGTGGGCCTACAATGAGCAGTTCTTC
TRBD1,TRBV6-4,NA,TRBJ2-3,CASSLQGESGTDTQYF,TGTGCCAGCAGCCTACAGGGGGAGAGCGGCACAGATACGCAGTATTTT
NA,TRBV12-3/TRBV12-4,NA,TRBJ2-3,CASAYLADTQYF,TGTGCCAGCGCCTACCTTGCAGATACGCAGTATTTT
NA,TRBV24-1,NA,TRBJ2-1,CATSDLTEQFF,TGTGCCACCAGTGACCTGACTGAGCAGTTCTTC
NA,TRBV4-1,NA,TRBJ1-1,CASSLTWLNTEAFF,TGCGCCAGCAGCCTGACATGGCTGAACACTGAAGCTTTCTTT
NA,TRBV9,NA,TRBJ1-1,CASQFLTGTYTEAFF,TGTGCCAGCCAATTTTTAACCGGGACCTACACTGAAGCTTTCTTT
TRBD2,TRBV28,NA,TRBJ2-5,CASSLAPGTSGRAGEETQYF,TGTGCCAGCAGTTTAGCCCCCGGGACTAGCGGGAGAGCAGGCGAGGAGACCCAGTACTTC
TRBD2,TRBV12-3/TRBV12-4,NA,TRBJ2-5,CASSPSGGDETQYF,TGTGCCAGCAGTCCTAGCGGGGGGGATGAGACCCAGTACTTC
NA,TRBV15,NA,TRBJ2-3,CATSGPREADTQYF,TGTGCCACCAGCGGTCCCAGAGAAGCAGATACGCAGTATTTT
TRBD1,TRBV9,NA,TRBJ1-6,CASSEGAAYNSPLHF,TGTGCCAGCAGCGAGGGGGCCGCCTATAATTCACCCCTCCACTTT
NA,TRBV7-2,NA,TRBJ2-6,CASSPNPGSSGANVLTF,TGTGCCAGCAGCCCCAACCCCGGGAGCTCTGGGGCCAACGTCCTGACTTTC
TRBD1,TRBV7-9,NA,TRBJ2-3,CASSLQGAGDTQYF,TGTGCCAGCAGCTTGCAGGGGGCCGGAGATACGCAGTATTTT
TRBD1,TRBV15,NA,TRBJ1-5,CATSRGGQGYSNQPQHF,TGTGCCACCAGCAGAGGCGGACAGGGGTATAGCAATCAGCCCCAGCATTTT
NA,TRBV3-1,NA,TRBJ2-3,CASSRRSSTDTQYF,TGTGCCAGCAGCCGCCGTAGTAGCACAGATACGCAGTATTTT
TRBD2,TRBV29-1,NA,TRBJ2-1,CSVWTSGIDEQFF,TGCAGCGTTTGGACTAGCGGGATTGATGAGCAGTTCTTC